This entry lists 5 T cell receptor beta chains sequenced from one sample in a study of identical twins. TCRdb re-called the 5' RACE reads through MiXCR, storing one row per CDR3 protein. This sample has over 550,000 distinct CDR3 sequences, with 7.1% found just once. These data were likewise used in another study, on yellow fever vaccine responses in identical twins.

The sample comprised PBMCs. The source of these receptors is a woman aged 18-29 years in good health.

This chain links TRBV5-1 with TRBJ2-1; D possibly uses TRBD1 or TRBD2 (6 bases each). Trimming cost V 5 bases and J 8 bases, with 17 bases left between them. Germline values: CDR1 SGHRS, CDR2 YFSETQ. The CDR3 is 14 residues long. CDR3: CASRRAPGGHEQFF. For the CDR3, the DNA is TGCGCCAGCAGGCGGGCGCCTGGGGGGCATGAGCAGTTCTTC.

This clonotype was detected ten times or more. V gene TRBV12-3 or TRBV12-4 combines with J gene TRBJ2-3, with unresolved D. This CDR3 comprises 13 residues. The ends were cut back, 3 bases at V and 5 bases at J, with 9 bases in the middle. CDR3 in amino acids: CASSLGFLDTQYF. Here the CDR3 DNA reads TGTGCCAGCAGTTTGGGCTTTCTAGATACGCAGTATTTT.

This sequence joins TRBV7-8 and TRBJ1-2; D not resolved. From germline, CDR1 is SGHVS and CDR2 FQNEAQ. The V and J ends lost 2 bases and 6 bases respectively, with 10 bases between them. The CDR3 spans 13 residues. The CDR3 DNA follows: TGTGCCAGCAGCTTACTAGGTGGGGATGGCTACACCTTC. Translated: CASSLLGGDGYTF. Full variable domain (outside the CDR3, taken from reference TRBV7-8 and TRBJ1-2): GAGVSQSPRYKVAKRGQDVALRCDPISGHVSLFWYQQALGQGPEFLTYFQNEAQLDKSGLPSDRFFAERPEGSVSTLKIQRTQQEDSAVYLCASSLLGGDGYTFGSGTRLTVV.

There are a few counts of this clonotype. The chain uses TRBV10-3 and TRBJ2-7; 7 bases agree with TRBD1. J gave up 1 base and V 6 bases, and 9 bases lay outside the gene matches. Germline CDR1 is ENHRY and CDR2 is SYGVKD. This CDR3 is built from 15 residues. CDR3: CAIREQGTLSYEQYF. CDR3 nucleotides: TGTGCCATCAGAGAACAGGGGACCCTATCCTACGAGCAGTACTTC.

This clonotype was detected only a few times. CDR3 DNA: TGCGCCAGCAGATCCCCCCCGATGGATACGCAGTATTTT. Protein sequence: CASRSPPMDTQYF. The V and J genes are TRBV5-1 and TRBJ2-3; D is undetermined. V lost 5 bases and J lost 6, with 13 bases in between. This CDR3 comprises 13 residues. The germline V gene has CDR1 SGHRS and CDR2 YFSETQ.